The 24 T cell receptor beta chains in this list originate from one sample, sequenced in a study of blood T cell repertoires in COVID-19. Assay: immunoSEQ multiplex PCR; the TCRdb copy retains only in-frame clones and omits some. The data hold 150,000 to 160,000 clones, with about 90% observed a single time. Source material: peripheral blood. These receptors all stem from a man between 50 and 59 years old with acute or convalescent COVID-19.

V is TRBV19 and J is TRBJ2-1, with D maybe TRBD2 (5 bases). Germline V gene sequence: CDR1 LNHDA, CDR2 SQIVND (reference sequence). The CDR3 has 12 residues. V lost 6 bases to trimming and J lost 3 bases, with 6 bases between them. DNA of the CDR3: TGTGCCAGTAGCGACTACTACAATGAGCAGTTCTTC. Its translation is CASSDYYNEQFF.

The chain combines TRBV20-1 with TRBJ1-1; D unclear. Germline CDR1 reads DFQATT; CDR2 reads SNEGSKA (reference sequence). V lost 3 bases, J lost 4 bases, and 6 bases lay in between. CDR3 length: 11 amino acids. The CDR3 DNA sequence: TGCAGTGCTAGCGCGCGCACTGAAGCTTTCTTT. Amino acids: CSASARTEAFF.

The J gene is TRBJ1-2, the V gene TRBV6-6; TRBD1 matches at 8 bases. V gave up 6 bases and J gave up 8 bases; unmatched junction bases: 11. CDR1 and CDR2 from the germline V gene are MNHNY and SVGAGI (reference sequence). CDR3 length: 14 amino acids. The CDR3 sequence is CASSSGQGSKGYTF. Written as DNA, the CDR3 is TGTGCCAGCAGCTCTGGACAGGGAAGTAAGGGCTACACCTTC.

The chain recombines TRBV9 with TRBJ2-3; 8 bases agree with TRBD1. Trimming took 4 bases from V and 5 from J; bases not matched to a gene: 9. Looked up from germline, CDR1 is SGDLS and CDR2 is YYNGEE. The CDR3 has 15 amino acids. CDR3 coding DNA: TGTGCCAGCAGCCCCGGACAGGGTAGCGTAGATACGCAGTATTTT. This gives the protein CASSPGQGSVDTQYF.

The CDR3 spells CASSSGLAEGEQFF. The CDR3 bases are TGTGCCAGCAGCTCGGGACTAGCCGAGGGTGAGCAGTTCTTC. The chain links TRBV11-2 to TRBJ2-1; 9 bases match TRBD2. This CDR3 has 14 amino acids. Germline assignment: CDR1 SGHAT and CDR2 FQNNGV. V lost 4 bases to trimming and J lost 9 bases; unmatched junction nucleotides: 7.

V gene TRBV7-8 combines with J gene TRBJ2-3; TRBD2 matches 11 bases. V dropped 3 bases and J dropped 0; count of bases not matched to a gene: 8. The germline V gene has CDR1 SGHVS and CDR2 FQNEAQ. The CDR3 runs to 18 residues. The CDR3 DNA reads TGTGCCAGCAGCTTCCTCGGGGTAGCGGGAGGGAGCACAGATACGCAGTATTTT. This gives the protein CASSFLGVAGGSTDTQYF.

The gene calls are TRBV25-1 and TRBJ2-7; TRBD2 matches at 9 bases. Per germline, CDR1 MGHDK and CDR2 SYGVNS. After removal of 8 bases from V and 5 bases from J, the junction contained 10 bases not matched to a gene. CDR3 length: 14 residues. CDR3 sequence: CASVRSSGSNEQYF. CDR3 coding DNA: TGTGCCAGCGTTAGGAGTAGCGGGAGCAACGAGCAGTACTTC.

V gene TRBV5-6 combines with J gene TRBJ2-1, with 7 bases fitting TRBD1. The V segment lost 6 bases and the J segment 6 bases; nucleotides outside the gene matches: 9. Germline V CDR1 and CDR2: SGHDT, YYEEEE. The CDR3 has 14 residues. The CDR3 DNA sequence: TGTGCCAGCAACATAATTTCAGGGGGCAATGAGCAGTTCTTC. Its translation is CASNIISGGNEQFF.

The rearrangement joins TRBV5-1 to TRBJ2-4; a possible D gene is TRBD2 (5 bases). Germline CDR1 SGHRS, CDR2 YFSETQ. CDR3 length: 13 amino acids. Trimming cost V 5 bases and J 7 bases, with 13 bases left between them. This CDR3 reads CASSQPPGNIQYF. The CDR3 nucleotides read TGCGCCAGCAGTCAGCCTCCGGGGAACATTCAGTACTTC.

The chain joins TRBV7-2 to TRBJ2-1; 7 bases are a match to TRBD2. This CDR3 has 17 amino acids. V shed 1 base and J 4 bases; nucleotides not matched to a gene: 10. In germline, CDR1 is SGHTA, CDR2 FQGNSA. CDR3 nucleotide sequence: TGTGCCAGCAGCTTAGGCCCCATGAGCGGGGCTTACAATGAGCAGTTCTTC. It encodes CASSLGPMSGAYNEQFF.

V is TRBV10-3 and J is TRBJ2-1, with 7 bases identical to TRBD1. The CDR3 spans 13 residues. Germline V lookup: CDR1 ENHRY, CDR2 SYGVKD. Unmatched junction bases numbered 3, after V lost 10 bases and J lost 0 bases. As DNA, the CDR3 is TGTGCCACCGGGGACAGCTCCTACAATGAGCAGTTCTTC. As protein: CATGDSSYNEQFF.

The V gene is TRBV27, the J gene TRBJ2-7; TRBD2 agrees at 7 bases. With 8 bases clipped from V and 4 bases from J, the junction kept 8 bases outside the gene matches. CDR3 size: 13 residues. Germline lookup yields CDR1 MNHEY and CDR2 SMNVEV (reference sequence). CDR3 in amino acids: CASGGVAGYEQYF. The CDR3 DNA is TGTGCCAGCGGGGGGGTCGCGGGTTACGAGCAGTACTTC.

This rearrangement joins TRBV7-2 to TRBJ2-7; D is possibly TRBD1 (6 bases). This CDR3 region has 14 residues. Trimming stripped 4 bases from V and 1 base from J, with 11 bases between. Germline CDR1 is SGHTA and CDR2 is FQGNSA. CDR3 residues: CASSYLDSSYEQYF. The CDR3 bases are TGTGCCAGCAGCTACCTGGACAGTTCCTACGAGCAGTACTTC.

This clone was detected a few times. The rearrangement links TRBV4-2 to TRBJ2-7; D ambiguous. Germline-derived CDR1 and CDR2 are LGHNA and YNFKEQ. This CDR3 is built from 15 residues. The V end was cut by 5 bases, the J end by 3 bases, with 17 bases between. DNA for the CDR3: TGTGCCAGCAGCTACATGGGCCTACTCTTCTACGAGCAGTACGTC. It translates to CASSYMGLLFYEQYV.

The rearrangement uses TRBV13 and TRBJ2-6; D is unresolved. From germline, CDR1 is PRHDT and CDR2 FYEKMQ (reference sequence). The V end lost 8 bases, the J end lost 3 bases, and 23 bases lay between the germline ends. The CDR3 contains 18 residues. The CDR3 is CASRLTRSLLFGANVLTF. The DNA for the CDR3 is TGTGCCAGCCGTCTTACGAGGTCCTTACTGTTTGGGGCCAACGTCCTGACTTTC.

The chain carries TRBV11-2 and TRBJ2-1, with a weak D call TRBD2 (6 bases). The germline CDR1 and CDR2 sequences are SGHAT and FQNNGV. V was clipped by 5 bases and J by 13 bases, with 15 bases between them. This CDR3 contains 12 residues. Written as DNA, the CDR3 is TGTGCCAGCAGCAAAACCGGGACTCTACAGTTCTTC. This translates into CASSKTGTLQFF.

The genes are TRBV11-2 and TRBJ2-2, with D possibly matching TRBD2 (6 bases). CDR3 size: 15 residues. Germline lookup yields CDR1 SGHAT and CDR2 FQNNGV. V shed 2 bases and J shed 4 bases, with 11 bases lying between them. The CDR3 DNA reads TGTGCCAGCAGCTTAATCCTAGCGAGCACCGGGGAGCTGTTTTTT. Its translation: CASSLILASTGELFF.

CDR3 in DNA: TGTGCCAGCAGCCCCGGGACTGCCGTCAATGAGCAGTTCTTC. Its protein is CASSPGTAVNEQFF. The chain is built from TRBV7-9 and TRBJ2-1, with a tentative D call TRBD2 (6 bases). The CDR3 contains 14 residues. Germline lookup yields CDR1 SEHNR and CDR2 FQNEAQ (reference sequence). Trimming removed 5 bases from V and 6 bases from J, with 14 bases in between.

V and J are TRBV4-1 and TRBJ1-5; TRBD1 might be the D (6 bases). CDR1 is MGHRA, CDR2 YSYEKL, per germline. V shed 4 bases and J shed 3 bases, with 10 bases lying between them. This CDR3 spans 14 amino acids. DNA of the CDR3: TGCGCCAGCAGCCCCGGGACAATCAATCAGCCCCAGCATTTT. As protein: CASSPGTINQPQHF.

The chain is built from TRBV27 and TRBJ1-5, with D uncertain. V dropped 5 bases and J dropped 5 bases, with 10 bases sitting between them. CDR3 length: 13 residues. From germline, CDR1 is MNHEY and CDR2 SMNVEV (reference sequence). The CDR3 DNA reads TGTGCCAGCAGTACATCTCAATATCAGCCCCAGCATTTT. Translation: CASSTSQYQPQHF.

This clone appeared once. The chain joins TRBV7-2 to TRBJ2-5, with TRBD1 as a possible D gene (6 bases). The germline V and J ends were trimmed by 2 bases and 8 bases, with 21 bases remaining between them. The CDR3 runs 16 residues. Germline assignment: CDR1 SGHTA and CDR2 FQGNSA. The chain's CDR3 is CASSLFVQGGFSTQYF. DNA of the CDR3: TGTGCCAGCAGCTTATTCGTACAGGGCGGTTTTAGTACCCAGTACTTC.

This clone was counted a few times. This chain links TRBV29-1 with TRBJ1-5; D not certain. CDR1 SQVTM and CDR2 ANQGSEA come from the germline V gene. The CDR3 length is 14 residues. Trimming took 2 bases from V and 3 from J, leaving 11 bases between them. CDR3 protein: CSVERATFNQPQHF. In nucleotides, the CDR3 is TGCAGCGTTGAAAGAGCCACTTTCAATCAGCCCCAGCATTTT.

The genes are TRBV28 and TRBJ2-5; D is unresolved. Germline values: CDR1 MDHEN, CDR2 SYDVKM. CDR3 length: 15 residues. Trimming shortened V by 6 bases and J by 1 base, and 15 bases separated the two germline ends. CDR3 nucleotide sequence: TGTGCCAGCAGCCCCGTACAAGCGAGCCAAGAGACCCAGTACTTC. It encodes CASSPVQASQETQYF.

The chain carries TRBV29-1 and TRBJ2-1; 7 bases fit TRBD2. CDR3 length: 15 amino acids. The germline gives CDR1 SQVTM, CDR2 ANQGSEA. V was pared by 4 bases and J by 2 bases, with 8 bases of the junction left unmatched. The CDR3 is CSVVRSGGTYNEQFF. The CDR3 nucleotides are TGCAGCGTTGTTAGATCCGGGGGGACCTACAATGAGCAGTTCTTC.